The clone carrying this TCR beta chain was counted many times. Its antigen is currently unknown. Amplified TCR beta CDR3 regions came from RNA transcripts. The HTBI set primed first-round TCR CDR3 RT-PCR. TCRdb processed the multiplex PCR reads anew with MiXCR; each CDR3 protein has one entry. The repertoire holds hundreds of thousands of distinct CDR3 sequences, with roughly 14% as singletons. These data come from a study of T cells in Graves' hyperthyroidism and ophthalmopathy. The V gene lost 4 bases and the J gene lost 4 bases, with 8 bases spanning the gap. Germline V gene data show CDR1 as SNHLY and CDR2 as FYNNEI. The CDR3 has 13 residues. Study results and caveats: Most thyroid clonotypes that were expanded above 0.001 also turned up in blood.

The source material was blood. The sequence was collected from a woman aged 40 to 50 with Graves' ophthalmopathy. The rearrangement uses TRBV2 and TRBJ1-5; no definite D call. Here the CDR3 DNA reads TGTGCCAGCAGTGTTTTATCAAATCAGCCCCAGCATTTT. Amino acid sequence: CASSVLSNQPQHF.